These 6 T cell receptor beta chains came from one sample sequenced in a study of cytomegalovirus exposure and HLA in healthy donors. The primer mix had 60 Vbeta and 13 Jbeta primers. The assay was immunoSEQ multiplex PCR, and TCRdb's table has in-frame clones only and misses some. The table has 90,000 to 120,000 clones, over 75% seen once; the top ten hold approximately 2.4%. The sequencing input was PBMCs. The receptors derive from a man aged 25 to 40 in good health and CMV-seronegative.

The CDR3 here is CASSLEIRTGGTTSPLHF. CDR3 nucleotides: TGTGCCAGCAGCCTGGAAATAAGGACAGGGGGGACGACGTCACCCCTCCACTTT. The rearrangement joins TRBV5-4 to TRBJ1-6; 10 bases line up with TRBD1. The V gene's germline CDR1 is SGHNT and CDR2 YYREEE (reference sequence). V gave up 4 bases and J gave up 10 bases; unmatched junction bases: 17. This CDR3 contains 18 residues.

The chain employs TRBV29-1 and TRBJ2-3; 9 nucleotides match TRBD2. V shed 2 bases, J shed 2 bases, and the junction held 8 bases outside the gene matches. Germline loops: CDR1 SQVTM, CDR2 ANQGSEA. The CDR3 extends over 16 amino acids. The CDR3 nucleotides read TGCAGCGTTGAAACAGTAGCGGGGGAAAACACAGATACGCAGTATTTT. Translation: CSVETVAGENTDTQYF.

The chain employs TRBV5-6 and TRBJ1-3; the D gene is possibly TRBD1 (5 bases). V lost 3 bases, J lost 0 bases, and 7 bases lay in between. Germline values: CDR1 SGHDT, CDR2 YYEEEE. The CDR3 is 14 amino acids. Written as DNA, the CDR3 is TGTGCCAGCAGCTGGGGCAACTCTGGAAACACCATATATTTT. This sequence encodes CASSWGNSGNTIYF.

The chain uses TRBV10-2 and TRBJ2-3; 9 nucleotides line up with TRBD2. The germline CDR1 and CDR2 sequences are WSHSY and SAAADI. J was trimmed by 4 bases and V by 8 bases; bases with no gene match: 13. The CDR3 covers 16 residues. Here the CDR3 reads CASGGDSGSKADTQYF. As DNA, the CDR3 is TGCGCCAGCGGCGGGGATAGCGGGAGTAAGGCAGATACGCAGTATTTT.

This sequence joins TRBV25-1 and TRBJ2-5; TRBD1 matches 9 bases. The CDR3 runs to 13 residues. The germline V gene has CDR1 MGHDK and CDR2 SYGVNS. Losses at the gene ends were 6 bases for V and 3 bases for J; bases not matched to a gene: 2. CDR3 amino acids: CASRTGGKETQYF. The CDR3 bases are TGTGCCAGCAGGACAGGGGGTAAAGAGACCCAGTACTTC. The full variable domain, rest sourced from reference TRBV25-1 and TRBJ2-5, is EADIYQTPRYLVIGTGKKITLECSQTMGHDKMYWYQQDPGMELHLIHYSYGVNSTEKGDLSSESTVSRIRTEHFPLTLESARPSHTSQYLCASRTGGKETQYFGPGTRLLVL.

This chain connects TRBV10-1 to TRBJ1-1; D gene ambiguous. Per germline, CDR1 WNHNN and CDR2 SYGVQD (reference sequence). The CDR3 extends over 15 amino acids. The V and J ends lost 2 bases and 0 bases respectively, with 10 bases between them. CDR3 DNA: TGCGCCAGCAGTGAGCTCTACCGCGTGAACACTGAAGCTTTCTTT. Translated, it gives CASSELYRVNTEAFF.